This T cell receptor (beta chain) was documented in a study of cytomegalovirus exposure and HLA in healthy donors. Across the study: Among the approximately 400 genotyped donors, approximately 80% were placed in the Caucasian-associated ancestry cluster.

This clone has a single count. No antigen is known for it. Notes on the study in general: A few chains linked to CMV were shown in vitro to be specific for CMV antigens.

In the PCR, 60 Vbeta and 13 Jbeta primers were used. Clones were read by immunoSEQ multiplex PCR, and TCRdb kept only the in-frame ones, dropping some. The data hold some 150,000 clones, with around 60% observed a single time. The CDR3 runs 15 residues. V was pared by 5 bases and J by 2 bases, with 9 bases of the junction left unmatched. Germline CDR1 SGHRS, CDR2 YFSETQ. Healthy donors of bone marrow made up the group. The V call is TRBV5-1, the J call TRBJ2-5, with 7 bases aligning to TRBD2. The sequenced material came from PBMCs. The sequence was collected from a woman aged 55 to 70 in good health and CMV-seropositive. The CDR3 protein is CASSSGTAGQETQYF. Written as DNA, the CDR3 is TGCGCCAGCAGTTCGGGAACAGCGGGACAAGAGACCCAGTACTTC. Combining the CDR3 with reference TRBV5-1 and TRBJ2-5 gives the whole variable domain KAGVTQTPRYLIKTRGQQVTLSCSPISGHRSVSWYQQTPGQGLQFLFEYFSETQRNKGNFPGRFSGRQFSNSRSEMNVSTLELGDSALYLCASSSGTAGQETQYFGPGTRLLVL.